This TCR beta chain was identified in a study of blood T cell repertoires in COVID-19. Study in general: PBMCs, B-cell-depleted T cells, or T cells were the source of the cDNA or gDNA that made up the material.

In the original workflow: Reference gene primer amplification gave nucleated cell count estimates. Generated by immunoSEQ multiplex PCR, the TCRdb table keeps only in-frame clones and is missing some. D and trimming come from the DNA, and the V and J calls and clone size come from that table. This sample has around 92,000 clones, with 74% found just once. This clone has only a few counts. Seattle patients were enrolled while actively infected and followed longitudinally. The sample comprised peripheral blood. The TCR sequence derives from a man between 65 and 85 years old with COVID-19, enrolled during active disease.

CDR3 sequence: CATSDHPGLAGGRELFF. The CDR3 DNA is TGTGCCACCAGTGATCATCCGGGACTAGCGGGCGGCAGGGAGCTGTTTTTT. The gene calls are TRBV24-1 and TRBJ2-2; TRBD2 agrees at 12 bases. There are 17 residues in the CDR3. Germline CDR1 and CDR2: KGHDR and SFDVKD. The J segment lost 9 bases and the V segment lost 3 bases, leaving 10 bases of the junction unmatched.